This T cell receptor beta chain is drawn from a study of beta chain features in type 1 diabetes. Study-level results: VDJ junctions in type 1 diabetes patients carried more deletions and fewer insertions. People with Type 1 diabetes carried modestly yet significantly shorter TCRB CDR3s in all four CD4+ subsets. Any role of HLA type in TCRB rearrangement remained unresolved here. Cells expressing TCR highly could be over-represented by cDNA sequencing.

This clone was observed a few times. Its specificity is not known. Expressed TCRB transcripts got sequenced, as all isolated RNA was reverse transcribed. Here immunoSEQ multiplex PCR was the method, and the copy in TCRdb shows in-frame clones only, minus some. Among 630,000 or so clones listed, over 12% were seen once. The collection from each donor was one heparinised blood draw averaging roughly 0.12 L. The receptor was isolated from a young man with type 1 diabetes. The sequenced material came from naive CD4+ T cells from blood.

In nucleotides, the CDR3 is TGTGCCAGCAGCCCAAAGGGGGCTGGGTACGAGCAGTACTTC. Residues: CASSPKGAGYEQYF. This chain uses TRBV9 with TRBJ2-7; 7 bases are shared with TRBD1. There are 14 residues in the CDR3. Germline V gene data show CDR1 as SGDLS and CDR2 as YYNGEE. V lost 4 bases to trimming and J lost 4 bases; unmatched junction nucleotides: 8.